A selection of T cell receptor beta chains follows, all from one sample in a study of T-cell reconstitution after alpha-beta-depleted transplantation in children. TCRdb itself ran the PCR reads through MiXCR, one entry per CDR3 protein. The sample holds about 500,000 distinct CDR3 sequences, around a third seen once. The sequencing here drew on PBMCs from the stem cell graft donor, taken from the stem cell graft. All receptors derive from a human donor who donated a stem cell graft to a child with aplastic anemia. CDR3s include the opening cysteine and the closing phenylalanine or tryptophan. The order of the fields is V gene, J gene, D gene, CDR3 length, clone size, CDR3 protein, CDR3 DNA. A D gene is named only where the DNA matches it firmly. Rows may omit the clone size; those that give it use once, few, many or a size class.

TRBV28	TRBJ2-3	TRBD2	14	NA	CASSLAGGIDTQYF	TGTGCCAGCAGTCTAGCGGGAGGTATAGATACGCAGTATTTT
TRBV5-1	TRBJ1-1	NA	14	NA	CASTTEPMNTEAFF	TGCGCCAGCACGACAGAACCCATGAACACTGAAGCTTTCTTT
TRBV7-2	TRBJ2-1	NA	15	NA	CALTPPGGGRNEQFF	TGTGCCTTAACTCCCCCAGGGGGAGGAAGAAATGAGCAGTTCTTC
TRBV18	TRBJ2-5	NA	15	few	CASSPRGNQQETQYF	TGTGCCAGCTCACCAAGGGGTAACCAACAAGAGACCCAGTACTTC
TRBV20-1	TRBJ2-3	TRBD2	16	many	CSVKRVLAGETDTQYF	TGCAGTGTTAAGAGAGTACTAGCGGGAGAAACAGATACGCAGTATTTT
TRBV7-2	TRBJ2-6	NA	15	NA	CASSKQGSGANVLTF	TGTGCCAGCAGCAAACAGGGCTCTGGGGCCAACGTCCTGACTTTC
TRBV5-1	TRBJ2-5	TRBD1	16	NA	CASSRGARGREETQYF	TGCGCCAGCAGCCGCGGGGCCAGGGGGCGCGAAGAGACCCAGTACTTC
TRBV28	TRBJ2-7	TRBD2	12	NA	CASTAGSYEQYF	TGTGCCAGCACAGCGGGGTCCTACGAGCAGTACTTC
TRBV15	TRBJ1-1	NA	13	NA	CATSRKMNTEAFF	TGTGCCACCAGCAGGAAGATGAACACTGAAGCTTTCTTT
TRBV29-1	TRBJ2-1	TRBD2	14	NA	CSVDPSGVYNEQFF	TGCAGCGTCGACCCTAGCGGGGTCTACAATGAGCAGTTCTTC
TRBV20-1	TRBJ1-1	NA	13	few	CSARGREVTEAFF	TGCAGTGCTAGAGGCAGGGAAGTCACTGAAGCTTTCTTT
TRBV7-9	TRBJ2-5	NA	15	NA	CASSVLRGPGQTQYF	TGTGCCAGCAGCGTCCTCCGGGGCCCGGGGCAGACCCAGTACTTC
TRBV5-6	TRBJ1-2	TRBD1	16	once	CASSLEVRDRGFGYTF	TGTGCCAGCAGCTTGGAGGTACGGGACAGGGGATTCGGCTACACCTTC
TRBV20-1	TRBJ1-1	NA	12	few	CSATTGQPGAFF	TGCAGTGCTACGACAGGACAGCCTGGGGCTTTCTTT
TRBV29-1	TRBJ1-2	NA	12	NA	CSVVWGVGGYTF	TGCAGCGTTGTTTGGGGTGTCGGTGGCTACACCTTC
TRBV6-1	TRBJ1-6	NA	13	NA	CASSREGGSPLHF	TGTGCCAGCAGCCGCGAGGGTGGTTCACCCCTCCACTTT
TRBV12-2	TRBJ2-7	NA	14	NA	CASRLGLRSYEQYF	TGTGCAAGTCGCTTAGGATTACGGTCCTACGAGCAGTACTTC
TRBV7-8	TRBJ2-5	NA	16	NA	CASSLTSDGHRETQYF	TGTGCCAGCAGCCTTACCTCGGACGGACACCGGGAGACCCAGTACTTC
TRBV2	TRBJ1-5	NA	16	few	CASSERGFRSNQPQHF	TGTGCCAGCAGTGAACGGGGATTCAGGAGCAATCAGCCCCAGCATTTT
TRBV20-1	TRBJ1-2	NA	12	NA	CSAPGSHYGYTF	TGCAGTGCTCCAGGGAGTCACTATGGCTACACCTTC
TRBV20-1	TRBJ1-1	TRBD1	14	NA	CSAREWTGNTEAFF	TGCAGTGCTAGAGAGTGGACAGGGAACACTGAAGCTTTCTTT
TRBV20-1	TRBJ2-1	TRBD2	14	NA	CSAPPGLAYNEQFF	TGCAGTGCTCCTCCGGGACTAGCCTACAATGAGCAGTTCTTC
TRBV29-1	TRBJ1-3	NA	13	NA	CSVEGGAGNTIYF	TGCAGCGTTGAAGGAGGGGCTGGAAACACCATATATTTT
TRBV5-1	TRBJ1-1	NA	16	few	CASSWGDYRKNTEAFF	TGCGCCAGCAGCTGGGGGGACTACCGAAAAAACACTGAAGCTTTCTTT
TRBV6-2/TRBV6-3	TRBJ2-2	NA	12	few	CASSWSTGELFF	TGTGCCAGCAGTTGGAGCACCGGGGAGCTGTTTTTT
TRBV20-1	TRBJ1-5	NA	11	NA	CSAREGRTQHF	TGCAGTGCTAGAGAGGGACGGACCCAGCATTTT
TRBV18	TRBJ1-1	NA	15	NA	CASSPVAGLNTEAFF	TGTGCCAGCTCACCGGTTGCGGGCCTGAACACTGAAGCTTTCTTT
TRBV6-1	TRBJ2-1	TRBD2	15	NA	CASSTGLAGGSEQFF	TGTGCCAGCAGTACGGGACTAGCGGGAGGGTCTGAGCAGTTCTTC
TRBV29-1	TRBJ1-1	NA	13	many	CSVEGRFSTEAFF	TGCAGCGTTGAGGGCCGTTTCTCCACTGAAGCTTTCTTT
TRBV7-8	TRBJ2-1	TRBD1	16	NA	CASSHIDRGPGNEQFF	TGTGCCAGCAGCCACATCGACAGGGGGCCGGGGAATGAGCAGTTCTTC
TRBV4-3	TRBJ2-7	TRBD1	14	NA	CASSHQRQGYEQYF	TGCGCCAGCAGCCACCAACGACAGGGCTACGAGCAGTACTTC
TRBV29-1	TRBJ2-2	NA	13	few	CSAAGMSTGELFF	TGCAGCGCGGCAGGGATGTCCACCGGGGAGCTGTTTTTT
TRBV5-1	TRBJ2-2	NA	15	few	CATKPNTANPGELFF	TGCGCCACAAAACCGAACACTGCGAACCCCGGGGAGCTGTTTTTT
TRBV6-5	TRBJ2-1	TRBD2	16	NA	CASSYWASGDYNEQFF	TGTGCCAGCAGTTATTGGGCTAGCGGCGACTACAATGAGCAGTTCTTC
TRBV7-6	TRBJ2-2	TRBD1	15	NA	CASSDRGAWTGELFF	TGTGCCAGCAGCGACAGGGGGGCATGGACCGGGGAGCTGTTTTTT
TRBV2	TRBJ2-5	TRBD2	13	NA	CASSERELETQYF	TGTGCCAGCAGTGAGCGGGAGCTCGAGACCCAGTACTTC
TRBV7-2	TRBJ1-1	NA	15	NA	CASSPWTVKNTEAFF	TGTGCCAGCAGCCCATGGACAGTAAAGAACACTGAAGCTTTCTTT
TRBV19	TRBJ1-1	NA	18	few	CASSPGGAWLRTNTEAFF	TGTGCCAGTAGTCCCGGGGGCGCTTGGCTTCGGACGAACACTGAAGCTTTCTTT
TRBV5-6	TRBJ2-6	NA	18	NA	CASSLDGAGPQGANVLTF	TGTGCCAGCAGCTTGGATGGGGCAGGTCCCCAGGGGGCCAACGTCCTGACTTTC
TRBV19	TRBJ1-1	NA	13	NA	CASSPRWGLGAFF	TGTGCCAGTAGTCCCAGATGGGGCCTTGGAGCTTTCTTT
TRBV27	TRBJ1-4	NA	15	NA	CASSPWLGREEKLFF	TGTGCCAGCAGCCCTTGGTTGGGGAGGGAGGAAAAACTGTTTTTT
TRBV11-1	TRBJ2-6	TRBD1	19	NA	CASSLNVGQGRSGANVLTF	TGTGCCAGCAGCTTAAACGTCGGACAGGGGCGCTCTGGGGCCAACGTCCTGACTTTC
TRBV4-3	TRBJ2-2	NA	13	few	CASSSGDPGELFF	TGCGCCAGCAGCTCGGGGGACCCCGGGGAGCTGTTTTTT
TRBV20-1	TRBJ1-1	NA	16	few	CSAGLGEGRGYTEAFF	TGCAGTGCTGGCTTAGGGGAGGGTCGAGGATACACTGAAGCTTTCTTT
TRBV30	TRBJ2-1	TRBD2	14	NA	CAWTLAEYYNEQFF	TGTGCCTGGACACTAGCGGAGTACTACAATGAGCAGTTCTTC
TRBV6-2/TRBV6-3	TRBJ2-7	NA	16	NA	CASSQAGSYASYEQYF	TGTGCCAGCAGTCAAGCCGGGAGTTATGCCTCCTACGAGCAGTACTTC
TRBV25-1	TRBJ2-1	TRBD2	14	once	CASSQGGSGWEQFF	TGTGCCAGCAGTCAGGGCGGGAGCGGGTGGGAGCAGTTCTTC
TRBV5-1	TRBJ2-5	NA	14	NA	CASSLVQRQETQYF	TGCGCCAGCAGCTTGGTCCAGCGACAAGAGACCCAGTACTTC
TRBV11-3	TRBJ2-1	NA	16	NA	CASSSPGPTGHNEQFF	TGTGCCAGCAGCTCGCCGGGACCGACCGGACACAATGAGCAGTTCTTC
TRBV6-5	TRBJ1-1	NA	12	many	CASSSRNTEAFF	TGTGCCAGCAGTTCTCGGAACACTGAAGCTTTCTTT
TRBV11-2	TRBJ1-2	NA	20	NA	CASSWGRAGTNNRPNYGYTF	TGTGCCAGCAGCTGGGGTAGGGCAGGGACGAACAATCGGCCTAACTATGGCTACACCTTC
TRBV30	TRBJ1-1	NA	13	NA	CAWSLQVNTEAFF	TGTGCCTGGAGTCTACAGGTAAACACTGAAGCTTTCTTT
TRBV28	TRBJ2-1	TRBD1	17	NA	CASSSPATGQGYNEQFF	TGTGCCAGCAGTTCCCCGGCCACGGGACAGGGATACAATGAGCAGTTCTTC
TRBV29-1	TRBJ2-5	NA	12	few	CSVKGGSGLGYF	TGCAGCGTGAAAGGAGGCAGCGGGCTCGGGTACTTC
TRBV29-1	TRBJ2-1	TRBD2	14	many	CSVVASGLTDEQFF	TGCAGCGTTGTGGCTAGCGGGTTGACGGATGAGCAGTTCTTC